This T cell receptor (beta chain) was sequenced during a study of spatial heterogeneity in lung cancer. Trimming cost V 7 bases and J 4 bases; bases outside gene matches: 5. The CDR3 extends over 13 amino acids. The germline V gene encodes CDR1 MGHDK and CDR2 SYGVNS. Broader study findings: At resection, ubiquitous expanded tumor TCRs appeared in blood more than at follow-up.

As to time point: sample taken at primary tumor resection. No cell sorting; template was whole RNA from tumor, lung tissue or PBMC. A unique molecular identifier was carried by every single TCR cDNA molecule. MiXCR, applied by TCRdb to the 5' RACE reads, yields one record per CDR3 protein. The sample has roughly 79,000 distinct CDR3 sequences; over 9.5% are singletons. A word on this clonotype: Its antigen is still unknown.

This TCR came from a male donor with early-stage non-small cell lung cancer. The rearrangement uses TRBV25-1 and TRBJ2-7; 9 bases are shared with TRBD1. The sample was PBMCs, taken at surgery. CDR3 in amino acids: CASNWDRAYEQYF. CDR3 DNA: TGTGCCAGCAATTGGGACAGGGCTTACGAGCAGTACTTC.